Listed below are T cell receptor beta chains from one sample, sequenced in a study of regulatory T cells in long-lasting Graves disease. TCRdb redid the calling of the multiplex PCR reads with MiXCR, one entry per CDR3 protein. The sample records about 430,000 distinct CDR3 sequences, roughly 15% being singletons. The same sample was also studied in work on T cells in Graves' hyperthyroidism and ophthalmopathy.

The sequencing used peripheral blood mononuclear cells (PBMCs), collected at new diagnosis, from a patient treated with antithyroid drugs. These receptors originate from a woman between 40 and 55 years old with Graves disease. The CDR3 runs from the conserved cysteine through the conserved F or W. The D gene is left open where the match is weak. The size of a clone is reported for some rows only, either as once, few or many, or as a class for expanded clones.

d_call	v_call	cdr3_length	clone_size	j_call	cdr3_aa	cdr3_nt
.	TRBV11-3	12	.	TRBJ2-1	CANSLGLSGQFF	TGTGCCAACAGCTTGGGCCTTTCTGGGCAGTTCTTC
.	TRBV11-1	15	many	TRBJ1-1	CASSQRQVLNTEAFF	TGTGCCAGCAGCCAGAGACAGGTCCTGAACACTGAAGCTTTCTTT
.	TRBV12-3/TRBV12-4	13	many	TRBJ2-5	CASSLRQVETQYF	TGTGCCAGCAGTTTACGGCAGGTAGAGACCCAGTACTTC
TRBD2	TRBV5-1	22	many	TRBJ2-1	CASSPAIRSGTSGRALAGEQFF	TGCGCCAGCAGCCCGGCTATCCGTTCCGGGACTAGCGGGAGGGCCCTCGCAGGGGAGCAGTTCTTC
TRBD2	TRBV7-9	17	many	TRBJ2-7	CASSSFSGRADFYEQYF	TGTGCCAGCAGCTCCTTCAGCGGGAGGGCCGACTTCTACGAGCAGTACTTC
.	TRBV18	15	many	TRBJ2-7	CASSPPSRGAYEQYF	TGTGCCAGCTCACCACCTTCGAGGGGTGCCTACGAGCAGTACTTC
.	TRBV7-8	15	many	TRBJ1-5	CASSSLTGPGQPQHF	TGTGCCAGCAGCTCACTGACAGGCCCGGGGCAGCCCCAGCATTTT
.	TRBV28	16	many	TRBJ1-2	CASRTLDLQEVYGYTF	TGTGCCAGCAGAACCTTAGACTTACAGGAAGTCTATGGCTACACCTTC
.	TRBV28	16	many	TRBJ2-7	CASSLILTVGRYEQYF	TGTGCCAGCAGTTTAATACTGACAGTGGGGCGCTACGAGCAGTACTTC
.	TRBV13	15	few	TRBJ2-7	CASSLSEAGIYEQYF	TGTGCCAGCAGCTTATCTGAGGCGGGTATCTACGAGCAGTACTTC
.	TRBV2	12	.	TRBJ2-2	CASSVEYRGLFF	TGTGCCAGCAGTGTCGAGTATCGGGGGCTGTTTTTT
.	TRBV20-1	16	many	TRBJ2-7	CSARDLRAEVSYEQYF	TGCAGTGCTAGAGATTTGCGAGCGGAAGTATCCTACGAGCAGTACTTC
TRBD1	TRBV9	15	.	TRBJ2-7	CASSVGTGSSYEQYF	TGTGCCAGCAGCGTAGGGACAGGGAGCTCCTACGAGCAGTACTTC
TRBD2	TRBV13	17	few	TRBJ2-1	CASSLGSGLAGGNEQFF	TGTGCCAGCAGCTTAGGCAGCGGACTAGCGGGAGGCAATGAGCAGTTCTTC
TRBD1	TRBV20-1	12	many	TRBJ2-5	CSWTGTQETQYF	TGCAGTTGGACAGGGACACAAGAGACCCAGTACTTC
TRBD1	TRBV30	18	many	TRBJ1-4	CAWSVTPLGTGLGEKLFF	TGTGCCTGGAGTGTAACCCCTCTCGGGACAGGGCTCGGTGAAAAACTGTTTTTT
TRBD2	TRBV4-2	17	.	TRBJ2-7	CASSQGRTSGSSYEQYF	TGTGCCAGCAGCCAGGGACGGACTAGCGGGAGCTCATACGAGCAGTACTTC
.	TRBV3-1	13	many	TRBJ1-6	CASNLGGNSPLHF	TGTGCCAGCAACCTCGGGGGAAATTCACCCCTCCACTTT
.	TRBV12-3/TRBV12-4	15	many	TRBJ1-5	CASSFSLQPNQPQHF	TGTGCCAGCAGTTTTTCACTACAGCCCAATCAGCCCCAGCATTTT
.	TRBV3-1	15	.	TRBJ2-3	CASSQDAEFTDTQYF	TGTGCCAGCAGCCAAGATGCGGAATTCACAGATACGCAGTATTTT
.	TRBV7-3	14	.	TRBJ2-3	CASSLSTSGDTQYF	TGTGCCAGCAGCTTAAGTACCTCGGGGGATACGCAGTATTTT